This T cell receptor (beta chain) is drawn from a study of blood T cell repertoires in COVID-19 (dated by TCRdb to 2018 to 2021). The study in broad terms: The collaborator samples originated in the United States, Italy and Spain and spanned the acute and convalescent phases of COVID-19. The dataset comprised deeply sampled blood TCRbeta repertoires from subjects exposed to, actively infected with, or recovered from COVID-19. Where available, HLA class I and class II types were taken from metadata supplied by the sample provider and were not determined by assay-based typing. The prospective study material was composed of cDNA or gDNA derived from T cells, B-cell-depleted T cells, or PBMCs. Samples came from the ongoing ImmuneRACE study (first 160 participants) plus 1,254 subjects from 6 global collaborators. The repertoires were released in a freely available public database intended as a resource for research on the immune response to SARS-CoV-2. Nearly every sample came with metadata listing a de-identified subject ID, COVID-19 status, age in years and sex.

The immunoSEQ Assay, a bias-controlled multiplex PCR, was used to amplify TCRbeta CDR3 regions from genomic DNA. Under the source paper's analysis protocol: The number of nucleated cells in each sample was estimated from the amplification of reference gene primers within the assay. Sequence reads were collapsed and filtered to measure the absolute abundance of every unique TCRbeta CDR3 rearrangement. For each sample, productive Simpson clonality was calculated by taking the square root of Simpson's diversity index across productive rearrangements. This is the immuneACCESS table as TCRdb keeps it, with only in-frame sequences that have V and J called. A part of the clones is gone; compared with another copy, unresolved V genes explain less than half, and the rest is unexplained. V and J calls and clone size are as listed in that table; D and trimming were resolved from the DNA. The sample table contains over 25,000 clones; only one count was recorded for around 89% of them. The ten largest clones take up around 1.7% of the sample.

Whole blood was collected in K2EDTA tubes by collaborating institutions according to the institutions' own protocols. For TCRbeta analysis, collaborators shipped samples in one of three forms: frozen whole blood, isolated PBMCs, or DNA extracted from either of those sample types. The CDR3, cysteine through phenylalanine, is 20 amino acids long. The retained sequence is limited to the CDR3, 60 bases, with the frame set at the first base. V loses 4 bases, J loses 0 bases, and the germline ends lie 22 bases apart. The germline V gene specifies MNHNS as CDR1 and SASEGT as CDR2. Overall study outcomes, separate from this receptor: The quantity of clinical and demographic metadata differed by source and by participant and was supplied without curation.

Worth noting for this clone: Its antigen target is currently unknown. Within one base of it there is no much larger clone, and no base qualities were kept.

This clonotype was sampled from a woman aged 55-70 years with active COVID-19. The chain joins TRBV6-1 to TRBJ1-6; a confident D gene designation cannot be given. Sequenced: peripheral blood. The sequenced DNA: TGTGCCAGCAGTGCCCGACCCCTTCTTTCGCCTAGCTCCTATAATTCACCCCTCCACTTT. This sequence encodes CASSARPLLSPSSYNSPLHF.